Shown below are 6 T cell receptor beta chains from a single sample sequenced in a study of vaccination and CD4 T cells after COVID-19. For these receptors, no antigen is known. Treatment: approximately nine-day PBMC culture with coronavirus spike peptide pools or control peptides (ViraFEST assay). At the Johns Hopkins FTIC core, DNA taken from cultured CD4+ T cells was sequenced by way of the Oncomine TCR Beta short-read assay. TCRdb reprocessed the PCR reads via MiXCR and lists one record per CDR3 protein. This sample has 3,500 or so distinct CDR3 sequences, with about a sixth found just once. The sample was CD4+ T cells from blood, cultured in vitro. These receptors all stem from a human donor who had recovered from COVID-19.

This clonotype has just a few counts. The chain couples TRBV7-8 to TRBJ2-5, with TRBD2 matching 9 bases. The germline V gene has CDR1 SGHVS and CDR2 FQNEAQ. This CDR3 region has 15 residues. With V trimmed by 1 base and J by 5 bases, 5 bases remained unmatched. The CDR3 nucleotides read TGTGCCAGCAGCTTAGTCGGCGGGGGGGCGGAGACCCAGTACTTC. Translation gives CASSLVGGGAETQYF.

The rearrangement links TRBV5-1 to TRBJ2-3; 7 nucleotides agree with TRBD1. V trimming: 0 bases; J trimming: 4 bases; junction bases outside the gene matches: 2. Germline loops: CDR1 SGHRS, CDR2 YFSETQ. The CDR3 totals 14 residues. The CDR3 region is CASSLGDRADTQYF. The DNA for the CDR3 is TGCGCCAGCAGCTTGGGAGACAGGGCAGATACGCAGTATTTT.

This chain joins TRBV20-1 and TRBJ1-2, with 11 bases lining up with TRBD1. From germline, CDR1 is DFQATT and CDR2 SNEGSKA (reference sequence). V shed 3 bases, J shed 2 bases, and the junction held 8 bases outside the gene matches. The CDR3 sequence is 16 residues long. The CDR3 protein is CSARASGQGANYGYTF. The CDR3 DNA follows: TGCAGTGCTAGGGCGTCTGGACAGGGGGCGAACTATGGCTACACCTTC.

This clonotype is medium-sized. The chain combines TRBV30 with TRBJ1-2, with D maybe TRBD1 (6 bases). The V and J ends lost 0 bases and 4 bases respectively, with 15 bases between them. The CDR3 extends over 15 amino acids. Germline lookup yields CDR1 GTSNPN and CDR2 SVGIG (reference sequence). CDR3 nucleotides: TGTGCCTGGAGTGTACCAACAGGGAGCCCCTATGGCTACACCTTC. This translates into CAWSVPTGSPYGYTF.

The J gene is TRBJ1-2, the V gene TRBV12-3 or TRBV12-4; D not certain. The V end lost 7 bases, the J end lost 8 bases, and 11 bases lay between the germline ends. This CDR3 has 11 amino acids. The CDR3 reads CASTPSFGYTF. Here the CDR3 DNA reads TGTGCCAGCACCCCCAGCTTCGGCTACACCTTC.

The chain recombines TRBV4-1 with TRBJ1-3; tentative D call: TRBD1 (5 bases). Looked up from germline, CDR1 is MGHRA and CDR2 is YSYEKL. The CDR3 contains 15 residues. Trimming removed 0 bases from V and 4 bases from J, with 10 bases in between. The CDR3 region has the DNA TGCGCCAGCAGCCAAGATCCAGGGAGCGGAAACACCATATATTTT. Amino acids: CASSQDPGSGNTIYF.